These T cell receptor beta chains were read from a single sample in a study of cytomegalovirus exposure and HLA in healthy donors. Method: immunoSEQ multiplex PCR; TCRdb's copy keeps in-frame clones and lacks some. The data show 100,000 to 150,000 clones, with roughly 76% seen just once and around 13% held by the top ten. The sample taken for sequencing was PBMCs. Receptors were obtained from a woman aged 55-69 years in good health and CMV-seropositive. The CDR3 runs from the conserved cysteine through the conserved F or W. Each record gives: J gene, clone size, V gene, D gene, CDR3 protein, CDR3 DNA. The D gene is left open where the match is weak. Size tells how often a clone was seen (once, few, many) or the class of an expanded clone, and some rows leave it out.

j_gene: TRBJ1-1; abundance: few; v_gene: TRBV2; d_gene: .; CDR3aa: CASRTTQITEAFF; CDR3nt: TGTGCCAGCAGGACTACGCAGATCACTGAAGCTTTCTTT
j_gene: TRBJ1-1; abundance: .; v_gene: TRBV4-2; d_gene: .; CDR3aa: CASSQTDSTNTEAFF; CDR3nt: TGTGCCAGCAGCCAAACTGACAGTACGAACACTGAAGCTTTCTTT
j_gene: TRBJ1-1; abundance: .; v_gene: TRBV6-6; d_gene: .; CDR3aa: CASSPSAGAEAFF; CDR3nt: TGTGCCAGCAGCCCCTCAGCCGGAGCTGAAGCTTTCTTT
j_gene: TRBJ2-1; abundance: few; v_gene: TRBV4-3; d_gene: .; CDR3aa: CASSQVLLAFTYNEQFF; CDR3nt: TGCGCCAGCAGCCAGGTGCTACTAGCATTCACCTACAATGAGCAGTTCTTC
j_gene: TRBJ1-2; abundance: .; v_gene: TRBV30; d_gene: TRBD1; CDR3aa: CAWSAQGDYGYTF; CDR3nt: TGTGCCTGGAGTGCTCAGGGGGACTATGGCTACACCTTC
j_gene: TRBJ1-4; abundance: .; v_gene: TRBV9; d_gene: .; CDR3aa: CASSDRATNEKLFF; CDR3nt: TGTGCCAGCAGCGACAGGGCAACTAATGAAAAACTGTTTTTT
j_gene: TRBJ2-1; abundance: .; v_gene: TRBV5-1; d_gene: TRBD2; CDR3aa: CASSHGLAGEYNEQFF; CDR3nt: TGCGCCAGCAGCCATGGACTAGCGGGGGAGTACAATGAGCAGTTCTTC
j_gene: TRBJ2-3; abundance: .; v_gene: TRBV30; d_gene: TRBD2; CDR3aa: CAWGGLAGTDTQYF; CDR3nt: TGTGCCTGGGGCGGGTTAGCGGGAACAGATACGCAGTATTTT
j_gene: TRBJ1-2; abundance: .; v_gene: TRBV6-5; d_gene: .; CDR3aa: CASSSGSYGYTF; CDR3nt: TGTGCCAGCAGCTCCGGTAGCTATGGCTACACCTTC
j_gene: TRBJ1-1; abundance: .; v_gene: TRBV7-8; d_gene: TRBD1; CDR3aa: CASSPWDRGLNTEAFF; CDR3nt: TGTGCCAGCAGCCCCTGGGACAGGGGGCTGAACACTGAAGCTTTCTTT
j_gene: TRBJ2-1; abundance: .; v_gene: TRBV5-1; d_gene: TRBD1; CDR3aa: CASNPGQGDEQFF; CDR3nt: TGCGCCAGCAATCCGGGACAGGGCGATGAGCAGTTCTTC
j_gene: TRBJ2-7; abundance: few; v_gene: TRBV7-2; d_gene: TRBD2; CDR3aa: CASSQFGTSGSYEQYF; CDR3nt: TGTGCCAGCAGCCAATTCGGGACTAGCGGATCCTACGAGCAGTACTTC
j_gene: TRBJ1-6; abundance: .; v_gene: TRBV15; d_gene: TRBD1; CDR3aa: CATSRTGSPNSPLHF; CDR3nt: TGTGCCACCAGCAGGACAGGGTCTCCAAATTCACCCCTCCACTTT
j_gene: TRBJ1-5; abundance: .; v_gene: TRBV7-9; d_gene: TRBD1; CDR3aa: CASSSTGGNQPQHF; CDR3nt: TGTGCCAGCAGCTCAACAGGGGGGAATCAGCCCCAGCATTTT
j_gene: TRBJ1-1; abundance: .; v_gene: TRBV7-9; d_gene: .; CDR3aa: CASSLDFPWSGATNTEAFF; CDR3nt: TGTGCCAGCAGCTTAGACTTCCCTTGGTCTGGGGCTACAAACACTGAAGCTTTCTTT
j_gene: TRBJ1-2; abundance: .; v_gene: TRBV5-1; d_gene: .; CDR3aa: CASSPEGKMGGGYTF; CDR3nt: TGCGCCAGCAGCCCGGAGGGGAAAATGGGCGGTGGCTACACCTTC
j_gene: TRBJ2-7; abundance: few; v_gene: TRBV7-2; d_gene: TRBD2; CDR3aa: CASSLIFASGRNEQYF; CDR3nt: TGTGCCAGCAGCTTAATCTTCGCTAGCGGGAGGAACGAGCAGTACTTC
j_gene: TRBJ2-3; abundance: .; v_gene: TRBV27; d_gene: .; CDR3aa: CASSLSGDRADTQYF; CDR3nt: TGTGCCAGCAGTTTATCGGGAGATAGGGCAGATACGCAGTATTTT
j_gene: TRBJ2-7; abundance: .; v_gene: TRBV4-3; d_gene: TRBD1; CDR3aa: CASSQDVGTGSYEQYF; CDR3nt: TGCGCCAGCAGCCAGGATGTGGGGACAGGCTCCTACGAGCAGTACTTC
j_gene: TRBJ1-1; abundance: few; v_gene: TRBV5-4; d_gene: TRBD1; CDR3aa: CASSLVGTGHAEAFF; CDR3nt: TGTGCCAGCAGCTTGGTTGGGACAGGGCACGCTGAAGCTTTCTTT
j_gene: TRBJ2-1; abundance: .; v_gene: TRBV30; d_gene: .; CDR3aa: CAWDRARGEQFF; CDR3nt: TGTGCCTGGGACAGGGCGCGGGGTGAGCAGTTCTTC
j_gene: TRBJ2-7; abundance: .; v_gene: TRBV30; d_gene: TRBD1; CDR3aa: CAWSKGQGSYEQYF; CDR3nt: TGTGCCTGGAGTAAGGGACAGGGCTCCTACGAGCAGTACTTC
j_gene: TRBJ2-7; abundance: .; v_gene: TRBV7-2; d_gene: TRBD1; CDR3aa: CASSLTGTGRYEQYF; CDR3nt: TGTGCCAGCAGCTTGACCGGGACAGGGAGGTACGAGCAGTACTTC
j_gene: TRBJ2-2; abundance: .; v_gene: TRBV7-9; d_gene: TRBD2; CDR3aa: CSSSSRGGLAGIQLFF; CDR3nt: TGTTCCAGCAGCTCGCGGGGGGGACTAGCGGGGATCCAGCTGTTTTTT
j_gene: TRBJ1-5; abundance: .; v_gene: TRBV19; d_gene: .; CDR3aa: CASSNGRVNQPQHF; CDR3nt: TGTGCCAGTAGTAACGGCAGGGTAAATCAGCCCCAGCATTTT
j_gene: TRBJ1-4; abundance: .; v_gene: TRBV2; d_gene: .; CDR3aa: CASRANTGTNEKLFF; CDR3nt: TGTGCCAGCAGAGCAAACACGGGGACTAATGAAAAACTGTTTTTT
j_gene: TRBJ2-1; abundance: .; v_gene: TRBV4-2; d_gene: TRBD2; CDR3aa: CASSQGMGLATSNEQFF; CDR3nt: TGTGCCAGCAGCCAGGGGATGGGACTAGCGACTTCCAATGAGCAGTTCTTC
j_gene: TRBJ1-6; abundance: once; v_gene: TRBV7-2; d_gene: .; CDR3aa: CASGLLGGVSPLHF; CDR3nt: TGTGCCAGCGGCCTCTTGGGAGGGGTGTCACCCCTCCACTTT
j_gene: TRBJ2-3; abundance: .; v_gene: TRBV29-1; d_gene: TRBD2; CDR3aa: CSVVGTSFRDTQYF; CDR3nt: TGCAGCGTTGTCGGGACTAGCTTTCGAGATACGCAGTATTTT
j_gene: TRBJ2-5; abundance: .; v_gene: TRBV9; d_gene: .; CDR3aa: CASSLGSGTVQETQYF; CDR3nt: TGTGCCAGCAGTCTGGGTAGCGGAACGGTTCAAGAGACCCAGTACTTC
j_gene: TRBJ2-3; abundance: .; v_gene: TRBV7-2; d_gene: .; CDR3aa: CASSLITSTDTQYF; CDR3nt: TGTGCCAGCAGCTTAATTACTAGCACAGATACGCAGTATTTT
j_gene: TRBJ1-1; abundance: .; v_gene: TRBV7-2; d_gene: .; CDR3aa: CASSPQTLPTTEAFF; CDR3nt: TGTGCCAGCAGCCCACAGACCCTACCCACAACTGAAGCTTTCTTT
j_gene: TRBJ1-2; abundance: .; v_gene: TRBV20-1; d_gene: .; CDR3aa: CSARLLGFYTF; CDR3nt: TGCAGTGCTAGGCTTCTCGGGTTCTACACCTTC
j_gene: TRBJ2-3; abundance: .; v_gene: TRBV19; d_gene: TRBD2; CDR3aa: CASRSSLGGGSSTDTQYF; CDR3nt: TGTGCCAGTCGAAGTAGTCTCGGGGGGGGATCTAGCACAGATACGCAGTATTTT
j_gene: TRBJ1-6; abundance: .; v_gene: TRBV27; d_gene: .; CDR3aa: CASKRENSPLHF; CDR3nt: TGTGCCAGTAAGAGGGAAAATTCACCCCTCCACTTT
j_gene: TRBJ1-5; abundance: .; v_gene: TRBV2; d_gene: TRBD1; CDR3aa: CASSEGTGNNQPQHF; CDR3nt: TGTGCCAGCAGTGAAGGGACAGGGAATAATCAGCCCCAGCATTTT
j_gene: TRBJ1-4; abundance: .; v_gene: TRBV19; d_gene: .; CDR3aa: CASSNGRANEKLFF; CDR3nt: TGTGCCAGTAGTAACGGCAGGGCTAATGAAAAACTGTTTTTT